This paragraph covers one TCR beta chain sequence. Its binding antigen is unknown. Nothing much larger sits one base from this clone, and base qualities are not available. The data were taken from a study of response to subunit inactivated influenza vaccine (dated by TCRdb to 2016 to 2018). With respect to the entire study: The study used deep quantitative T cell receptor repertoire profiling to track responses to a trivalent subunit inactivated influenza vaccine.

What the work shows at the level of the full study, not this receptor alone: It was suggested by the authors that each seasonal influenza vaccination may recruit only a limited number of new T cells.

Libraries came from RT-PCR. Sequencing used an Illumina HiSeq 2500. Using fastp at Q25 and MiXCR, TCRdb reprocessed the public reads and kept productive beta chains. Every distinct CDR3 protein forms one entry, paired with its most common genes and DNA. The sample records approximately 490,000 distinct CDR3 sequences, under 8.5% of which are singletons. The top ten clones comprise about 12% of the sample. CDR1 and CDR2, per the germline V gene, are SNHLY and FYNNEI. V drops 6 bases and J drops 4 bases, leaving 10 bases in between. The CDR3 covers 13 residues, taking in both the cysteine and the phenylalanine. Only CDR3 DNA is held: 39 bases, read in frame from base 1.

This receptor was obtained from a man in his fifties or sixties who received an inactivated influenza vaccine. Donor details come from another sample of the same person, matched by shared clones. The sequence is built from TRBV2 and TRBJ2-1; tentative D gene TRBD1, with 6 bases matching. Here the sequenced sample was PBMCs from blood, taken less than 30 months after vaccination. Here is the DNA: TGTGCCAGCAGACCAGACAGGTACAATGAGCAGTTCTTC. It codes for CASRPDRYNEQFF. Full variable domain (CDR3 extended with the reference TRBV2 and TRBJ2-1 proteins): EPEVTQTPSHQVTQMGQEVILRCVPISNHLYFYWYRQILGQKVEFLVSFYNNEISEKSEIFDDQFSVERPDGSNFTLKIRSTKLEDSAMYFCASRPDRYNEQFFGPGTRLTVL.